The text below deals with one T cell receptor beta chain. Its antigen is unidentified. CDR1 is LGHNA, CDR2 YNFKEQ, per germline. The CDR3 spans 15 residues. These data come from a study of T cells expressing NK-cell markers. Study overall: The TCR beta repertoires were obtained from sorted CD3+CD56+NKG2C+, CD3+CD56+NKG2C- and CD3+CD56-NKG2C+ T cells.

With the 5' RACE reads reprocessed, TCRdb shows one record per CDR3 protein and no DNA. The sample features approximately 550,000 distinct CDR3 sequences, with around 3.3% in its top ten. Findings and caveats of the study: Questions lingered over whether expanded NKG2C+ T cell clones were HCMV-specific.

The sequencing input was blood T cells: a sorted CD56 or NKG2C T cell subset, CD4+ or CD8+ T cells, or bulk PBMC T cells (not recorded which). The rearrangement links TRBV4-2 to TRBJ2-7. This clonotype was obtained from a man younger than 30 in good health. CDR3: CASSQDRDSSYEQYF.